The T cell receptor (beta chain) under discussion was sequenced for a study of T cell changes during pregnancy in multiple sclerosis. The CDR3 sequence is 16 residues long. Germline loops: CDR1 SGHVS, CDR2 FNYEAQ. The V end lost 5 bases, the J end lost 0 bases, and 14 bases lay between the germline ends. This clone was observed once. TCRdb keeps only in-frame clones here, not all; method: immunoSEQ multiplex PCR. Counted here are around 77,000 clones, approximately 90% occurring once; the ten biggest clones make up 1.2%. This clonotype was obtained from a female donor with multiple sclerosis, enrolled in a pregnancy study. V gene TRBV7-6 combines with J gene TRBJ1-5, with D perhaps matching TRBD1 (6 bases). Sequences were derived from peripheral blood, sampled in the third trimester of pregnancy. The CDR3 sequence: CASSPRTAYSNQPQHF. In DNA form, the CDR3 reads TGTGCCAGCAGCCCCAGGACAGCTTATAGCAATCAGCCCCAGCATTTT.